A selection of T cell receptor beta chains follows, all from one sample in a study of T cell changes during pregnancy in multiple sclerosis. Measured with immunoSEQ multiplex PCR; TCRdb has only the in-frame clones, and not every one. The sample shows fewer than 110,000 clones, around 93% of them seen only once. Sequenced here: peripheral blood, sampled in the third trimester of pregnancy. The receptor source for this set is a female donor in good health, enrolled as a control in a pregnancy study. Both conserved end residues are part of each CDR3. D genes are given only for firm matches. Clone sizes are given selectively: once, few, many, or a class where the clone is expanded.

clone size: NA
J gene: TRBJ1-2
V gene: TRBV19
D gene: NA
CDR3 DNA: TGTGCCAGTAGTATTGGTCCCCCACCCGCAGAAAACTATGGCTACACCTTC
CDR3 protein: CASSIGPPPAENYGYTF

clone size: NA
J gene: TRBJ1-1
V gene: TRBV4-2
D gene: NA
CDR3 DNA: TGTGCCAGCAGCCAGGGGGGGACGGGCAACACTGAAGCTTTCTTT
CDR3 protein: CASSQGGTGNTEAFF

clone size: NA
J gene: TRBJ1-1
V gene: TRBV12-5
D gene: NA
CDR3 DNA: TGTGCTAGTGGTTTGGGCCAAAAAGAGGACTTGAACACTGAAGCTTTCTTT
CDR3 protein: CASGLGQKEDLNTEAFF

clone size: NA
J gene: TRBJ2-2
V gene: TRBV2
D gene: NA
CDR3 DNA: TGTGCCAGCAGTGTAGTTCAGGGAAACACCGGGGAGCTGTTTTTT
CDR3 protein: CASSVVQGNTGELFF

clone size: NA
J gene: TRBJ1-4
V gene: TRBV15
D gene: TRBD1
CDR3 DNA: TGTGCCACCAGGGACAATGGGACAGGGTTCGAAAAACTGTTTTTT
CDR3 protein: CATRDNGTGFEKLFF

clone size: NA
J gene: TRBJ1-1
V gene: TRBV11-2
D gene: NA
CDR3 DNA: TGTGCCAGCCGGTCCCCCGTAAGAACTGAAGCTTTCTTT
CDR3 protein: CASRSPVRTEAFF

clone size: NA
J gene: TRBJ2-1
V gene: TRBV7-9
D gene: TRBD2
CDR3 DNA: TGTGCCAGCAGCTCTCCGGGACTATCCTACAATGAGCAGTTCTTC
CDR3 protein: CASSSPGLSYNEQFF

clone size: once
J gene: TRBJ1-1
V gene: TRBV30
D gene: NA
CDR3 DNA: TGTGCCTCCGTAGGCGGGATGAACACTGAAGCTTTCTTT
CDR3 protein: CASVGGMNTEAFF

clone size: NA
J gene: TRBJ2-2
V gene: TRBV4-2
D gene: TRBD1
CDR3 DNA: TGTGCCAGCAGCCCACCACGTTCTAATAGGGGGCACACCGGGGAGCTGTTTTTT
CDR3 protein: CASSPPRSNRGHTGELFF

clone size: NA
J gene: TRBJ2-5
V gene: TRBV5-1
D gene: TRBD1
CDR3 DNA: TGCGCCAGCATGGTGACCGGGACAGGGGGCACGGGAGAGACCCAGTACTTC
CDR3 protein: CASMVTGTGGTGETQYF

clone size: NA
J gene: TRBJ1-3
V gene: TRBV5-1
D gene: NA
CDR3 DNA: TGCGCCAGCAGCGAATGGGGGGGGACTGGAAACACCATATATTTT
CDR3 protein: CASSEWGGTGNTIYF

clone size: NA
J gene: TRBJ2-5
V gene: TRBV2
D gene: TRBD2
CDR3 DNA: TGTGCCAGCAGTGAATATTCGGGGGGGAGGCAAGAGACCCAGTACTTC
CDR3 protein: CASSEYSGGRQETQYF

clone size: NA
J gene: TRBJ1-3
V gene: TRBV5-3
D gene: NA
CDR3 DNA: TGTGCCAGAAGGGAGACGACAGACTCTGGAAACACCATATATTTT
CDR3 protein: CARRETTDSGNTIYF

clone size: NA
J gene: TRBJ1-5
V gene: TRBV7-8
D gene: TRBD1
CDR3 DNA: TGTGCCAGCAGCCCTAACAGGGGTCAGCCCCAGCATTTT
CDR3 protein: CASSPNRGQPQHF

clone size: NA
J gene: TRBJ1-2
V gene: TRBV4-3
D gene: NA
CDR3 DNA: TGCGCCAGCAGCCAAGACACAACCCTAGGGGGCTATGGCTACACCTTC
CDR3 protein: CASSQDTTLGGYGYTF

clone size: NA
J gene: TRBJ1-2
V gene: TRBV4-3
D gene: TRBD1
CDR3 DNA: TGCGCCAGCAGCCACCCCGGGACAGGGGGGAACTATGGCTACACCTTC
CDR3 protein: CASSHPGTGGNYGYTF

clone size: NA
J gene: TRBJ1-1
V gene: TRBV5-1
D gene: NA
CDR3 DNA: TGCGCCAGCAGCTTGGCCGGGACAACCAGGGGTGGCACTGAAGCTTTCTTT
CDR3 protein: CASSLAGTTRGGTEAFF

clone size: NA
J gene: TRBJ1-4
V gene: TRBV19
D gene: TRBD1
CDR3 DNA: TGTGCCAGTAGTTCACGGTCGACAGGGGGTTCCGAAAAACTGTTTTTT
CDR3 protein: CASSSRSTGGSEKLFF

clone size: NA
J gene: TRBJ2-3
V gene: TRBV5-8
D gene: TRBD1
CDR3 DNA: TGTGCCAGCAGCCGCGACAGGGTCAGGGATACGCAGTATTTT
CDR3 protein: CASSRDRVRDTQYF

clone size: NA
J gene: TRBJ2-1
V gene: TRBV19
D gene: NA
CDR3 DNA: TGTGCCAGTAGTATAGAAAGGGTATCGGGGTACAATGAGCAGTTCTTC
CDR3 protein: CASSIERVSGYNEQFF

clone size: NA
J gene: TRBJ1-6
V gene: TRBV5-1
D gene: NA
CDR3 DNA: TGCGCCAGCAGCTTACCAGGGGCAAATTCACCCCTCCACTTT
CDR3 protein: CASSLPGANSPLHF

clone size: once
J gene: TRBJ2-5
V gene: TRBV19
D gene: TRBD2
CDR3 DNA: TGTGCCAGTACCCCGGGGGGCACGGGGGGGCGGGAGACCCAGTACTTC
CDR3 protein: CASTPGGTGGRETQYF

clone size: few
J gene: TRBJ1-1
V gene: TRBV9
D gene: TRBD1
CDR3 DNA: TGTGCCAGCAGCCCCGGTAACAGGGGTTCTGAAGCTTTCTTT
CDR3 protein: CASSPGNRGSEAFF

clone size: NA
J gene: TRBJ2-1
V gene: TRBV7-2
D gene: TRBD2
CDR3 DNA: TGTGCCAGCAGCTTAGGGACTAGCGGGGGGAATGAGCAGTTCTTC
CDR3 protein: CASSLGTSGGNEQFF

clone size: NA
J gene: TRBJ2-2
V gene: TRBV6-5
D gene: NA
CDR3 DNA: TGTGCCAGCAGTTACTCGATCAGGGGGAACACCGGGGAGCTGTTTTTT
CDR3 protein: CASSYSIRGNTGELFF

clone size: NA
J gene: TRBJ2-3
V gene: TRBV5-4
D gene: TRBD2
CDR3 DNA: TGTGCCAGCAGCTTCGAGCGGGGGGGCCTCGATACGCAGTATTTT
CDR3 protein: CASSFERGGLDTQYF

clone size: NA
J gene: TRBJ1-1
V gene: TRBV10-3
D gene: NA
CDR3 DNA: TGTGCCATCACGGATAGGGGGAACACTGAAGCTTTCTTT
CDR3 protein: CAITDRGNTEAFF

clone size: NA
J gene: TRBJ1-2
V gene: TRBV18
D gene: TRBD1
CDR3 DNA: TGTGCCAGCAAGGGGACAGGAGCTAACTATGGCTACACCTTC
CDR3 protein: CASKGTGANYGYTF

clone size: NA
J gene: TRBJ2-6
V gene: TRBV19
D gene: NA
CDR3 DNA: TGTGCCAGTAGTCCCGAACAGACAGGGGCCAACGTCCTGACTTTC
CDR3 protein: CASSPEQTGANVLTF

clone size: NA
J gene: TRBJ2-1
V gene: TRBV5-4
D gene: TRBD2
CDR3 DNA: TGTGCCAGCAGCTTGGAGGTACTAGCGGGGGGGTCTAATGAGCAGTTCTTC
CDR3 protein: CASSLEVLAGGSNEQFF

clone size: once
J gene: TRBJ1-6
V gene: TRBV11-2
D gene: NA
CDR3 DNA: TGTGCCAGCATAGAGCACTCTGCTTCACCCCTCCACTTT
CDR3 protein: CASIEHSASPLHF

clone size: NA
J gene: TRBJ2-7
V gene: TRBV10-1
D gene: NA
CDR3 DNA: TGCGCCAGCAGACCGAGGAGGGGCGAGCAGTACTTC
CDR3 protein: CASRPRRGEQYF

clone size: NA
J gene: TRBJ2-3
V gene: TRBV7-3
D gene: NA
CDR3 DNA: TGTGCCAGCAGCTTACTGGCGGGAAGCACAGATACGCAGTATTTT
CDR3 protein: CASSLLAGSTDTQYF

clone size: NA
J gene: TRBJ1-2
V gene: TRBV13
D gene: TRBD1
CDR3 DNA: TGTGCCAGCAGGGTGGGACAGGGGGCAAAGGGCTACACCTTC
CDR3 protein: CASRVGQGAKGYTF

clone size: NA
J gene: TRBJ2-7
V gene: TRBV7-2
D gene: TRBD2
CDR3 DNA: TGTGCCAGCAGCTTGAGCAGCGAACTAGCGGGCTACGAGCAGTACTTC
CDR3 protein: CASSLSSELAGYEQYF

clone size: NA
J gene: TRBJ1-1
V gene: TRBV9
D gene: TRBD1
CDR3 DNA: TGTGCCAGCAGTGGACAGGGCTGGACTGAAGCTTTCTTT
CDR3 protein: CASSGQGWTEAFF

clone size: NA
J gene: TRBJ2-7
V gene: TRBV30
D gene: NA
CDR3 DNA: TGTGCCTGGAGTGGGGACACATACGAGCAGTACTTC
CDR3 protein: CAWSGDTYEQYF

clone size: NA
J gene: TRBJ1-1
V gene: TRBV2
D gene: NA
CDR3 DNA: TGTGCCAGCAGTGAGGGCAGTGTCAGGACTGAAGCTTTCTTT
CDR3 protein: CASSEGSVRTEAFF

clone size: NA
J gene: TRBJ1-5
V gene: TRBV5-6
D gene: TRBD1
CDR3 DNA: TGTGCCAGCAGCTACCTACAGGGGCAGGGTCAGCCCCAGCATTTT
CDR3 protein: CASSYLQGQGQPQHF

clone size: NA
J gene: TRBJ2-3
V gene: TRBV27
D gene: NA
CDR3 DNA: TGTGCCAGCCTTCCAGACAGGATAAGCACAGATACGCAGTATTTT
CDR3 protein: CASLPDRISTDTQYF

clone size: NA
J gene: TRBJ2-5
V gene: TRBV4-1
D gene: NA
CDR3 DNA: TGCGCCAGCAGCCAAGGACAGCAAGAGACCCAGTACTTC
CDR3 protein: CASSQGQQETQYF

clone size: NA
J gene: TRBJ2-5
V gene: TRBV18
D gene: NA
CDR3 DNA: TGTGCCAGCTCCGAACCCGGGGAGACCCAGTACTTC
CDR3 protein: CASSEPGETQYF